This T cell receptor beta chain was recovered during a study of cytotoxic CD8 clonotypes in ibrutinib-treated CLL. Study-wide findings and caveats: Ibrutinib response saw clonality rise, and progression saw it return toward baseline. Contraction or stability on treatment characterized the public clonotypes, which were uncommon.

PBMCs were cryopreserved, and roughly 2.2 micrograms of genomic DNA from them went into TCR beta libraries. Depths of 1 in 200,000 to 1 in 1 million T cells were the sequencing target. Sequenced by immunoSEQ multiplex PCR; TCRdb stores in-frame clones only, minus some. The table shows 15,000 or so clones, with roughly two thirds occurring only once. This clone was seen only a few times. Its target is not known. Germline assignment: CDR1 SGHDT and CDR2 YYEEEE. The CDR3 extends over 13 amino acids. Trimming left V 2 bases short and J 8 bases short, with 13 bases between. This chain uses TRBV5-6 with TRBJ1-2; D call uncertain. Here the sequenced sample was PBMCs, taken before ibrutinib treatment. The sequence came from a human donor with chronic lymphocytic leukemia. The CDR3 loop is CASSLGPYKGYTF. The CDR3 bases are TGTGCCAGCAGCTTAGGGCCCTACAAGGGCTACACCTTC.